Below, one TCR beta chain is given with its context. The record originates from a study of OX40 agonist ivuxolimab in advanced cancers. Study as a whole: Enrolled patients in dose escalation had cancers that were hepatocellular carcinoma, melanoma, renal cell or head and neck cancer.

Here immunoSEQ multiplex PCR was the method, and the copy in TCRdb shows in-frame clones only, minus some. This sample has fewer than 85,000 clones, with about 88% found just once. Deletions cut 4 bases from V and 2 bases from J, with 9 bases between. CDR1 is LNHDA and CDR2 is SQIVND in the germline V gene (reference sequence). The CDR3 sequence is 14 residues long. The source is an adult with an advanced solid tumor such as melanoma, head and neck, liver or kidney cancer. This material consisted of CD4+ or CD8+ T cells sorted from blood, taken in a trial of the OX40 agonist ivuxolimab. The chain uses TRBV19 and TRBJ2-1, with D uncertain. In DNA, the CDR3 is TGTGCCAGTAGTACCCTAAACCCCTACAATGAGCAGTTCTTC. It is translated as CASSTLNPYNEQFF.